Reported below is one T cell receptor beta chain. The antigen remains unidentified. A junction boundary mismatches the germline segment, possibly from a read error. The sample comes from a study of T cell responses to AZD1222 COVID-19 vaccine. Whole-study results and caveats: Clonal diversity was possibly underestimated; the donors were predominantly white British and more often female. Only a handful of AZD1222 recipients, more than 5 in all, had baseline seropositivity.

Clones were sequenced by immunoSEQ multiplex PCR, and TCRdb holds only the in-frame ones, with some missing. The table shows 110,000 or so clones, with about four fifths occurring only once. The CDR3 extends over 14 amino acids. Germline assignment: CDR1 ENHRY and CDR2 SYGVKD. This chain connects TRBV10-3 to TRBJ1-4, with D unclear. This sequence was found in an adult in good health. The specimen was peripheral blood, collected on day 0 of AZD1222 vaccination. CDR3 nucleotides: TGTGCCATCGGTGAGGGCGTTTTGGGTGAAAAACTGTTTTTT. Its protein product is CAIGEGVLGEKLFF.